This T cell receptor beta chain is from a study of T-cell memory formation after mild COVID-19. Study background: Clusters were largely donor specific.

Study results and caveats: Memory cells collected pre-infection included some clones that later responded, suggesting cross-reactive memory joined.

TCRdb fed the 5' RACE reads into MiXCR, producing one record per CDR3 protein. Of approximately 250,000 distinct CDR3 sequences in the sample, about 17% are singletons; the top ten hold roughly 23%. This CDR3 is 14 amino acids long. The V end lost 5 bases, the J end lost 7 bases, and 15 bases lay between the germline ends. Germline assignment: CDR1 MNHEY and CDR2 SMNVEV (reference sequence). This clonotype was recorded a few times. Its antigen is as yet unknown. The sequenced sample consisted of PBMCs or a T cell subset sorted from them (not recorded which). The receptor was derived from a man between 18 and 29 years old who had mild COVID-19 (a few samples of this study predate the infection). Cell type and time point are not known. The chain joins TRBV27 to TRBJ1-5, with D perhaps TRBD1 (5 bases). The CDR3 here is CASSAFRGGQPQHF. CDR3 coding DNA: TGTGCCAGCAGTGCGTTCCGGGGCGGGCAGCCCCAGCATTTT.